This TCR beta chain was sequenced in a study of cytomegalovirus exposure and HLA in healthy donors. Details on this clone: Its antigen is still unknown.

Primers for the PCR totalled 60 Vbeta and 13 Jbeta. Using immunoSEQ multiplex PCR, the repertoire was profiled, and TCRdb retains in-frame clones only, with some absent. The sample records around 300,000 clones, 65% to 85% being singletons. Trimming left V 5 bases short and J 5 bases short, with 12 bases between. Germline V gene lookup returns CDR1 KGHSH and CDR2 LQKENI. This CDR3 contains 13 residues. General observations from the study: The authors judged a highly shared variant cluster likely a sequencing artifact. Available immune exposure information covered CMV serostatus only.

Sequencing was performed on PBMCs. The rearrangement uses TRBV18 and TRBJ1-2; no definite D call. The sequence was obtained from a female donor in good health and CMV-seronegative. The CDR3 DNA sequence: TGTGCCAGCTCAGGACTTAACGAATATGGCTACACCTTC. It specifies CASSGLNEYGYTF.